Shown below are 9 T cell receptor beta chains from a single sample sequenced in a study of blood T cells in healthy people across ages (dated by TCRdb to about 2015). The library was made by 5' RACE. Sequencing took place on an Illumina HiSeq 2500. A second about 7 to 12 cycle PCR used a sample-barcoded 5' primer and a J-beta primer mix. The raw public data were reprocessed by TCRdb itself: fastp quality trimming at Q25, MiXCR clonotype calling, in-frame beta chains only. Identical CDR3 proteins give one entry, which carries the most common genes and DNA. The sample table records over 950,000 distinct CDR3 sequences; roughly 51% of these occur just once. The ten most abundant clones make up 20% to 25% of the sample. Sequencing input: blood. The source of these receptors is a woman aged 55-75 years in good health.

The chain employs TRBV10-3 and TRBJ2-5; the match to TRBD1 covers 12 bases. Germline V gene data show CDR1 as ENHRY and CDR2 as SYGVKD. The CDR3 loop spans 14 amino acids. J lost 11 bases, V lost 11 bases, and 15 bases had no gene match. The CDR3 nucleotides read TGTGCCCTCGGCCGGGACAGGGGGCCCGATGAGCAGTACTTC. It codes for CALGRDRGPDEQYF.

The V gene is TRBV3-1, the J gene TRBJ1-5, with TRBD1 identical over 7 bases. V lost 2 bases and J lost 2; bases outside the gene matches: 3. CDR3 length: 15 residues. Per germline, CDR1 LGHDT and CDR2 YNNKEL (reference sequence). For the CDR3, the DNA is TGTGCCAGCAGCCAAACCGGACAGGGCAATCAGCCCCAGCATTTT. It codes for CASSQTGQGNQPQHF.

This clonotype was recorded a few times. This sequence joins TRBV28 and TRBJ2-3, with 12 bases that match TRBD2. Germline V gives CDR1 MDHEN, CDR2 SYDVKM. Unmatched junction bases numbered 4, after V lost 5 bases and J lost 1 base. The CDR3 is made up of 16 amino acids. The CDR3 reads CASSPGLAGRTDTQYF. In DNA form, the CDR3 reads TGTGCCAGCAGTCCCGGACTAGCGGGACGCACAGATACGCAGTATTTT.

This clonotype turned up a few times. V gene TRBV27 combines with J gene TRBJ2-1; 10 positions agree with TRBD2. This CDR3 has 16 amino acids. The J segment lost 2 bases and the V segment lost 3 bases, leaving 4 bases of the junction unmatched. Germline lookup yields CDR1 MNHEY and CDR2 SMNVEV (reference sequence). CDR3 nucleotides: TGTGCCAGCAGTTTCAGCGGGAGGGGGACCTACAATGAGCAGTTCTTC. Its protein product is CASSFSGRGTYNEQFF.

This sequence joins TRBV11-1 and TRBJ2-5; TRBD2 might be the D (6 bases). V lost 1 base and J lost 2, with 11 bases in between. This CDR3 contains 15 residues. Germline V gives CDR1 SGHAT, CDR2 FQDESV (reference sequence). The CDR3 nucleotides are TGTGCCAGCAGCTTAGACGGGAGTGAACAAGAGACCCAGTACTTC. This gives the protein CASSLDGSEQETQYF.

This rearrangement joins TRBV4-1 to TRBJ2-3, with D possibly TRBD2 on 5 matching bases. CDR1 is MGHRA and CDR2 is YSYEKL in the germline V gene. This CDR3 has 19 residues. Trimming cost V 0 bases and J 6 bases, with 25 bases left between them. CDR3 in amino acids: CASSQELQTRDLGYDTQYF. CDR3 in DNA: TGCGCCAGCAGCCAAGAGCTCCAAACTAGAGATCTTGGCTACGATACGCAGTATTTT.

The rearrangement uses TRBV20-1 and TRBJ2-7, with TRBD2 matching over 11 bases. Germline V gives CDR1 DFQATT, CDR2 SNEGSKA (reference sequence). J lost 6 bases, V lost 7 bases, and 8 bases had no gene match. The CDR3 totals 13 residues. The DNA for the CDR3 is TGCAGTGTTGCGGGGCTAGCGGGAGGCGAGCAGTACTTC. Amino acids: CSVAGLAGGEQYF.

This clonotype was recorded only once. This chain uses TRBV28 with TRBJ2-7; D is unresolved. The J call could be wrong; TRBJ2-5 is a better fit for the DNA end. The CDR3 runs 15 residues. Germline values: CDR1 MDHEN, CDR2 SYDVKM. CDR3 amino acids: CASSLFRVPGETQYF. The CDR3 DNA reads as TGTGCCAGCAGTTTATTTAGGGTGCCCGGGGAGACCCAGTACTTC.

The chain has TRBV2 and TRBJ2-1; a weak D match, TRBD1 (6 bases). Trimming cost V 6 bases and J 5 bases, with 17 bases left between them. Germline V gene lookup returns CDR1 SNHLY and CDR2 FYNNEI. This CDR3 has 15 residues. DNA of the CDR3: TGTGCCAGCAGCCCCTTGGGGGCCCGTCACAATGAGCAGTTCTTC. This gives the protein CASSPLGARHNEQFF.